Below, 23 T cell receptor beta chains from the same sample are listed, as sequenced in a study of Graves' ophthalmopathy and Graves' hyperthyroidism. The authors amplified TCR beta CDR3 regions from RNA transcripts. HTBI primers were employed in first-round RT-PCR, then a second-round multiplex PCR followed. TCRdb reprocessed the multiplex PCR reads with MiXCR, giving one entry per CDR3 protein. The table includes about 740,000 distinct CDR3 sequences, 40% detected once. Sample: peripheral blood. Receptor source: an adult man with Graves' ophthalmopathy.

This clonotype was detected many times. The V gene is TRBV25-1, the J gene TRBJ2-5; the match to TRBD1 covers 8 bases. The germline V gene encodes CDR1 MGHDK and CDR2 SYGVNS. Trimming cost V 3 bases and J 5 bases; bases outside gene matches: 8. The CDR3 has 15 amino acids. The CDR3 nucleotides read TGTGCCAGCAGTGACCCCAGGGGGCTCGGGGAGACCCAGTACTTC. Translation gives CASSDPRGLGETQYF.

This rearrangement joins TRBV7-9 to TRBJ2-7; D call uncertain. V lost 7 bases and J 9 bases, leaving 16 bases between the germline ends. Germline CDR1 SEHNR, CDR2 FQNEAQ (reference sequence). The CDR3 loop spans 12 amino acids. The CDR3 is CASNRGGTGQYF. CDR3 nucleotide sequence: TGTGCCAGCAACCGAGGCGGTACGGGGCAGTACTTC.

This clonotype was seen more than once but under ten times. The J gene is TRBJ2-2, the V gene TRBV7-3, with D maybe TRBD2 (5 bases). This CDR3 contains 13 residues. V shed 5 bases and J shed 3 bases, with 7 bases lying between them. Germline CDR1 SGHTA, CDR2 FQGTGA. The CDR3 coding sequence is TGTGCCAGCAGCCGGCGGGACACCGGGGAGCTGTTTTTT. Translating it yields CASSRRDTGELFF.

The chain uses TRBV7-4 and TRBJ1-2; 8 positions agree with TRBD1. V lost 3 bases, J lost 1 base, and 7 bases stayed unmatched. The CDR3 length is 16 residues. Germline CDR1 is SGHVT and CDR2 is SQSDAQ. In DNA form, the CDR3 reads TGTGCCAGCAGCTTGGGACAGGCCGGATTTAACTATGGCTACACCTTC. Residues: CASSLGQAGFNYGYTF.

The chain is built from TRBV15 and TRBJ1-1, with D maybe TRBD1 (5 bases). Trimming took off 3 bases at V and 1 base at J, with 12 bases between the two ends. The germline gives CDR1 LNHNV, CDR2 YYDKDF (reference sequence). CDR3 length: 15 residues. DNA of the CDR3: TGTGCCACCAGCAGTGTCCGGGGCTCGAACACTGAAGCTTTCTTT. It specifies CATSSVRGSNTEAFF.

Comment on this clonotype: Sequence at one end of the junction differs from germline and may be a read error. This chain uses TRBV29-1 with TRBJ2-6; D gene uncertain. The length of the CDR3 is 12 residues. Germline CDR1 is SQVTM and CDR2 is ANQGSEA. In nucleotides, the CDR3 is TGCGGCGTTTCGACAGGGGCCAACGTCCTGACTTTC. This gives the protein CGVSTGANVLTF.

This clonotype was observed at least ten times. The chain recombines TRBV7-9 with TRBJ1-5, with D maybe TRBD1 (6 bases). CDR3 size: 17 residues. V gave up 5 bases and J gave up 6 bases, with 23 bases separating them. CDR1 is SEHNR, CDR2 FQNEAQ, per germline (reference sequence). The CDR3 DNA reads TGTGCCAGCAGCCAAGGAAGATCGGGGGGGCCTGGTCAGCCCCAGCATTTT. Protein: CASSQGRSGGPGQPQHF.

V is TRBV7-2 and J is TRBJ2-5; D may match TRBD1 or TRBD2 (5 bases each). The CDR3 totals 14 residues. The V end was cut by 3 bases, the J end by 2 bases, with 10 bases between. The germline V gene encodes CDR1 SGHTA and CDR2 FQGNSA. This CDR3 reads CASSLGPIQETQYF. The CDR3 DNA sequence: TGTGCCAGCAGCTTGGGACCAATACAAGAGACCCAGTACTTC.

This clonotype was recorded at least ten times. V and J are TRBV19 and TRBJ1-1; D gene uncertain. This CDR3 has 15 residues. Germline values: CDR1 LNHDA, CDR2 SQIVND (reference sequence). V lost 5 bases, J lost 4 bases, and 17 bases lay in between. The CDR3 protein is CASSLTRTWGTEAFF. The CDR3 DNA follows: TGTGCCAGTAGTTTGACCCGCACCTGGGGCACTGAAGCTTTCTTT.

This clonotype was picked up a small number of times. V is TRBV20-1 and J is TRBJ1-2, with D unresolved. The CDR3 is 16 amino acids. V lost 1 base, J lost 2 bases, and 17 bases lay in between. Germline values: CDR1 DFQATT, CDR2 SNEGSKA (reference sequence). In DNA, the CDR3 is TGCAGTGCTAGAGGACTTGGAACAGTGAAAAACTATGGCTACACCTTC. This encodes CSARGLGTVKNYGYTF.

This clonotype was detected only a few times. The chain employs TRBV25-1 and TRBJ2-3; possible D gene TRBD2, 5 bases. From germline, CDR1 is MGHDK and CDR2 SYGVNS. The length of the CDR3 is 18 residues. Trimming took 0 bases from V and 0 from J, leaving 16 bases between them. For the CDR3, the DNA is TGTGCCAGCAGTGAATATTTTGGGAGATATACTAGCACAGATACGCAGTATTTT. Translation: CASSEYFGRYTSTDTQYF.

This clonotype was counted a few times. CDR3 in DNA: TGTGCCAGCCGTATAGGGCCAGGGCCTTCCTATGGCTACACCTTC. It specifies CASRIGPGPSYGYTF. This sequence joins TRBV28 and TRBJ1-2; D may be TRBD1 (5 bases). Germline V gene sequence: CDR1 MDHEN, CDR2 SYDVKM. Trimming removed 8 bases from V and 4 bases from J, with 20 bases in between. This CDR3 region has 15 residues.

The chain employs TRBV20-1 and TRBJ1-4; D is unresolved. Looked up from germline, CDR1 is DFQATT and CDR2 is SNEGSKA (reference sequence). The V end was cut by 2 bases, the J end by 10 bases, with 11 bases between. The CDR3 spans 12 residues. The chain's CDR3 is CSARRISSKLFF. CDR3 in DNA: TGCAGTGCTAGACGGATAAGCTCAAAACTGTTTTTT.

The chain is built from TRBV20-1 and TRBJ2-7, with 16 bases identical to TRBD2. The better agreement between TRBJ2-1 and the DNA end casts doubt on the J call. Germline V gene sequence: CDR1 DFQATT, CDR2 SNEGSKA (reference sequence). This CDR3 has 15 residues. CDR3 loop: CSAGTSGRAYNEQFF. CDR3 in DNA: TGCAGCGCTGGGACTAGCGGGAGGGCCTACAATGAGCAGTTCTTC.

The table lists this clonotype with many counts. The chain couples TRBV9 to TRBJ2-5; TRBD1 aligns across 7 bases. The germline CDR1 and CDR2 sequences are SGDLS and YYNGEE. J gave up 3 bases and V 2 bases, and 1 base lay outside the gene matches. The length of the CDR3 is 13 residues. The CDR3 region has the DNA TGTGCCAGCAGCGTTACAGGGGAAGAGACCCAGTACTTC. Its protein is CASSVTGEETQYF.

This clonotype has ten or more counts. The rearrangement joins TRBV11-1 to TRBJ1-2, with 7 bases fitting TRBD1. The V and J ends lost 5 bases and 0 bases, in that order; junction bases with no gene match: 12. Germline CDR1 and CDR2: SGHAT and FQDESV (reference sequence). This CDR3 contains 17 residues. CDR3 DNA: TGTGCCAGCAGCCCAGCAAATACCGGGACAGCTAACTATGGCTACACCTTC. As protein: CASSPANTGTANYGYTF.

The chain employs TRBV29-1 and TRBJ1-3; a possible D gene is TRBD1 (5 bases). Germline-derived CDR1 and CDR2 are SQVTM and ANQGSEA. With 7 bases removed from V and 2 bases from J, the gap between germline ends came to 9 bases. This CDR3 contains 12 residues. The CDR3 sequence is CSAEGPGNTIYF. The CDR3 DNA is TGCAGCGCCGAGGGGCCTGGAAACACCATATATTTT.

This sequence joins TRBV7-6 and TRBJ2-3; TRBD2 is a possible D gene (5 bases). Germline V gene lookup returns CDR1 SGHVS and CDR2 FNYEAQ. CDR3 length equals 14 residues. The ends were cut back, 1 base at V and 2 bases at J, with 7 bases in the middle. The CDR3 DNA sequence: TGTGCCAGCAGCTTAGGCGGGTTCACAGATACGCAGTATTTT. Protein: CASSLGGFTDTQYF.

The rearrangement uses TRBV29-1 and TRBJ1-1, with 7 bases aligning to TRBD1. This CDR3 is built from 11 residues. Germline trimming cut 7 bases from V and 10 bases from J; bases unmatched to any gene: 9. Germline values: CDR1 SQVTM, CDR2 ANQGSEA. In DNA form, the CDR3 reads TGCAGCGACCGTACAGGGGCGGGAGCTTTCTTT. Protein: CSDRTGAGAFF. The variable domain in full, with the rest retrieved from reference TRBV29-1 and TRBJ1-1, is SAVISQKPSRDICQRGTSLTIQCQVDSQVTMMFWYRQQPGQSLTLIATANQGSEATYESGFVIDKFPISRPNLTFSTLTVSNMSPEDSSIYLCSDRTGAGAFFGQGTRLTVV.

This clonotype has more than one count but fewer than ten. The chain has TRBV29-1 and TRBJ1-1; TRBD1 matches 8 bases. Germline-derived CDR1 and CDR2 are SQVTM and ANQGSEA. After removal of 4 bases from V and 3 bases from J, the junction contained 4 bases not matched to a gene. The CDR3 has 13 residues. The CDR3 DNA follows: TGCAGCGTTGCCCAGACAGGGGACACTGAAGCTTTCTTT. This gives the protein CSVAQTGDTEAFF.

This clonotype was counted ten times or more. The chain uses TRBV2 and TRBJ2-7; D is perhaps TRBD1 or TRBD2 (5 bases each). V was trimmed by 7 bases and J by 1 base, leaving 8 bases between them. The CDR3 consists of 12 residues. Germline V gene data show CDR1 as SNHLY and CDR2 as FYNNEI. CDR3 protein: CASTGQSYEQYF. The CDR3 coding sequence is TGTGCCAGCACGGGGCAATCCTACGAGCAGTACTTC.

This clonotype was seen only a few times. V usage is TRBV12-3 or TRBV12-4 and J usage is TRBJ2-7, with D possibly being TRBD1 or TRBD2 (5 bases each). The CDR3 has 12 residues. Trimming stripped 3 bases from V and 5 bases from J, with 8 bases between. This CDR3 is CASSFMGDEQYF. CDR3 DNA sequence: TGTGCCAGCAGTTTTATGGGGGACGAGCAGTACTTC.

This clonotype was observed at least ten times. The chain employs TRBV9 and TRBJ1-2, with D uncertain. V lost 3 bases, J lost 4 bases, and 10 bases lay in between. Germline CDR1 is SGDLS and CDR2 is YYNGEE. The CDR3 covers 13 residues. CDR3 amino acids: CASSETTAYGYTF. DNA of the CDR3: TGTGCCAGCAGCGAGACGACTGCCTATGGCTACACCTTC.